Described below is a single T cell receptor (beta chain) sequence and its context. Its antigen is currently unknown. Profiling relied on immunoSEQ multiplex PCR, and the TCRdb table lists in-frame clones only, not all of them. The sample yields 11,000 or so clones, about 75% seen once. The CDR3 loop spans 14 amino acids. Trimming left V 0 bases short and J 8 bases short, with 13 bases between. The V gene's germline CDR1 is SGDLS and CDR2 YYNGEE. Every patient was affected by relapse after autologous stem cell transplantation, while exposure to brentuximab vedotin was not uniform. The record originates from a study of PD-1 blockade in classical Hodgkin lymphoma. Overall study context: Patients were given intravenous nivolumab, 3 mg/kg, every 2 weeks. Whole-study results and caveats: As was reported, newly diagnosed patients showed lower baseline TCR diversity than healthy donors did.

The chain joins TRBV9 to TRBJ2-3; D is unresolved. This TCR derives from a human donor with classical Hodgkin lymphoma. The input for sequencing was peripheral blood mononuclear cells (PBMCs), taken at baseline. The DNA of the CDR3 is TGTGCCAGCAGCGTAGATTCAGAGCTAGGTACGCAGTATTTT. As protein: CASSVDSELGTQYF.